This T cell receptor (beta chain) was captured by sequencing in a study of cytomegalovirus exposure and HLA in healthy donors. 13 Jbeta primers and 60 Vbeta primers were used for the PCR. Sequencing was performed with immunoSEQ multiplex PCR; in TCRdb, only in-frame clones are kept and a portion is missing. Of under 150,000 clones detected, roughly 62% appear once; the ten largest clones hold about 1.6%. Source material: PBMCs. The TCR sequence derives from a man in his thirties or forties in good health and CMV-seropositive.

The CDR3 DNA sequence: TGTGCCAGCAGTTCCGGGACAGGGGGCCCAGATACGCAGTATTTT. This gives the protein CASSSGTGGPDTQYF. This chain connects TRBV6-6 to TRBJ2-3; 12 positions agree with TRBD1. Germline loops: CDR1 MNHNY, CDR2 SVGAGI (reference sequence). With 4 bases clipped from V and 4 bases from J, the junction kept 3 bases outside the gene matches. The CDR3 has 15 amino acids.